The 17 T cell receptor beta chains listed next were all sequenced from one sample in a study of shared clonotypes between healthy human individuals. The protocol was immunoSEQ multiplex PCR, while the TCRdb copy is restricted to in-frame clones and leaves out a portion. Of about 770,000 clones listed, about two thirds are singletons. Source material: memory CD4+ T cells sorted from blood. Indicated subset: CD45RA-negative fraction. The receptors originated from a woman aged 25 to 45 in good health.

Comment on this clone: Being one base from a much bigger clone, this may be a read error. Other DNA sequences in this specimen translate into the identical CDR3. This chain links TRBV25-1 with TRBJ2-7; D gene ambiguous. This CDR3 has 16 residues. Looked up from germline, CDR1 is MGHDK and CDR2 is SYGVNS. CDR3 in DNA: TGTGCCAGCAGTGCCCTCACAGAGGACGAGACCTACGAACAGTACTTC. Its protein product is CASSALTEDETYEQYF.

The chain joins TRBV4-1 to TRBJ2-7; D gene unclear. Germline values: CDR1 MGHRA, CDR2 YSYEKL. The V and J ends lost 0 bases and 1 base respectively, with 10 bases between them. This CDR3 spans 15 amino acids. Here the CDR3 DNA reads TGCGCCAGCAGCCAAGATTACTCGCCATCCTACGAGCAGTACTTC. This codes for CASSQDYSPSYEQYF.

The V gene is TRBV5-6, the J gene TRBJ2-7, with D tentatively TRBD2 (5 bases). Germline V lookup: CDR1 SGHDT, CDR2 YYEEEE. The germline V and J ends were trimmed by 4 bases and 3 bases, with 14 bases remaining between them. This CDR3 region has 14 residues. The CDR3 DNA follows: TGTGCCAGCAGCGGCGGGCGGATATTCTACGAGCAGTACTTC. Its translation is CASSGGRIFYEQYF.

This chain links TRBV7-2 with TRBJ2-2; D is ambiguous. The CDR3 consists of 15 residues. Germline assignment: CDR1 SGHTA and CDR2 FQGNSA. V shed 3 bases and J shed 4 bases, with 12 bases lying between them. The CDR3, as DNA: TGTGCCAGCAGCTTGACCGTTCTTTCCACCGGGGAGCTGTTTTTT. As protein: CASSLTVLSTGELFF.

This clone appeared many times. The J gene is TRBJ2-7, the V gene TRBV7-9; the match to TRBD1 covers 9 bases. With 4 bases clipped from V and 2 bases from J, the junction kept 6 bases outside the gene matches. Per germline, CDR1 SEHNR and CDR2 FQNEAQ (reference sequence). This CDR3 has 15 residues. As DNA, the CDR3 is TGTGCCAGCAGCTCCCCCGGGACAGGGACCTACGAGCAGTACTTC. Its translation is CASSSPGTGTYEQYF.

The chain uses TRBV6-1 and TRBJ2-7; D possibly corresponds to TRBD2 (5 bases). Germline loops: CDR1 MNHNS, CDR2 SASEGT. V was cut by 6 bases and J by 5 bases, with 14 bases left in between. The CDR3 length is 13 residues. The CDR3 here is CASREGTRDEQYF. The CDR3 DNA reads TGTGCCAGCAGAGAGGGTACGAGGGACGAGCAGTACTTC.

For the CDR3, the DNA is TGCGCCAGCAGCCAACTGGGCCTCGCTAATGAAAAACTGTTTTTT. Translation: CASSQLGLANEKLFF. This rearrangement joins TRBV4-1 to TRBJ1-4, with D unclear. Germline V gene data show CDR1 as MGHRA and CDR2 as YSYEKL. The CDR3 length is 15 residues. V was clipped by 2 bases and J by 3 bases, with 10 bases between them.

This chain uses TRBV6-5 with TRBJ2-1, with D possibly TRBD2 on 5 matching bases. Germline V gene lookup returns CDR1 MNHEY and CDR2 SVGAGI. V gave up 6 bases and J gave up 7 bases, with 10 bases separating them. The CDR3 is 12 residues long. The CDR3 DNA is TGTGCCAGCAGGGCTGGAGGTAATGAGCAGTTCTTC. Its protein product is CASRAGGNEQFF.

The chain joins TRBV28 to TRBJ1-1; D is uncertain. Germline CDR1 and CDR2: MDHEN and SYDVKM. CDR3 length: 15 amino acids. Trimming left V 6 bases short and J 3 bases short, with 17 bases between. Here the CDR3 reads CASRQPGDAYTEAFF. CDR3 DNA sequence: TGTGCCAGCAGACAACCGGGAGACGCATACACTGAAGCTTTCTTT. Combining the CDR3 with reference TRBV28 and TRBJ1-1 gives the whole variable domain DVKVTQSSRYLVKRTGEKVFLECVQDMDHENMFWYRQDPGLGLRLIYFSYDVKMKEKGDIPEGYSVSREKKERFSLILESASTNQTSMYLCASRQPGDAYTEAFFGQGTRLTVV.

This clone came up a few times. V gene TRBV5-1 combines with J gene TRBJ1-1, with 7 bases that match TRBD1. Germline V CDR1 and CDR2: SGHRS, YFSETQ. V lost 7 bases and J lost 1; bases outside the gene matches: 4. This CDR3 has 13 amino acids. The CDR3 loop is CASLTGPNTEAFF. In DNA, the CDR3 is TGCGCCAGCCTGACAGGGCCGAACACTGAAGCTTTCTTT.

Remarks on this clone: Different DNA sequences within this sample yield the same CDR3. This chain connects TRBV19 to TRBJ1-1; D remains unclear. The CDR3 has 13 residues. CDR1 and CDR2 from the germline V gene are LNHDA and SQIVND (reference sequence). Trimming left V 3 bases short and J 5 bases short, with 10 bases between. For the CDR3, the DNA is TGTGCCAGTAGTATCGATCGGGGAACTGAAGCTTTCTTT. This encodes CASSIDRGTEAFF.

The V and J genes are TRBV6-6 and TRBJ2-2, with D hard to call. The ends were cut back, 6 bases at V and 2 bases at J, with 4 bases in the middle. This CDR3 has 12 residues. Germline V CDR1 and CDR2: MNHNY, SVGAGI (reference sequence). CDR3 sequence: CASSGNTGELFF. The CDR3 DNA sequence: TGTGCCAGCAGCGGAAACACCGGGGAGCTGTTTTTT.

The J gene is TRBJ2-1, the V gene TRBV20-1; D is undetermined. This CDR3 contains 11 residues. CDR1 is DFQATT and CDR2 is SNEGSKA in the germline V gene (reference sequence). The V gene lost 7 bases and the J gene lost 5 bases, with 9 bases spanning the gap. The CDR3 is CSVWPNNEQFF. The CDR3 DNA reads TGCAGTGTATGGCCCAACAATGAGCAGTTCTTC.

The V gene is TRBV18, the J gene TRBJ1-2; D ambiguous. The CDR3 runs to 15 residues. Deletions cut 3 bases from V and 6 bases from J, with 17 bases between. Looked up from germline, CDR1 is KGHSH and CDR2 is LQKENI. DNA for the CDR3: TGTGCCAGCTCACCCCCTGAGACTGCAATTCATGGCTACACCTTC. The encoded protein is CASSPPETAIHGYTF.

The chain has TRBV2 and TRBJ2-3; D not certain. CDR3 length equals 12 residues. Germline V lookup: CDR1 SNHLY, CDR2 FYNNEI. V shed 2 bases and J shed 10 bases, with 10 bases lying between them. The CDR3 here is CASSEPPNAQYF. The CDR3, as DNA: TGTGCCAGCAGTGAACCCCCTAATGCGCAGTATTTT.

The chain has TRBV11-2 and TRBJ2-5, with 14 nucleotides matching TRBD2. Per germline, CDR1 SGHAT and CDR2 FQNNGV. The CDR3 runs 16 residues. With 1 base clipped from V and 6 bases from J, the junction kept 4 bases outside the gene matches. CDR3 coding DNA: TGTGCCAGCAGCTTAGGTGGGACTAGCGGGAGACAGACCCAGTACTTC. Protein sequence: CASSLGGTSGRQTQYF. Full variable domain (outside the CDR3, taken from reference TRBV11-2 and TRBJ2-5): EAGVAQSPRYKIIEKRQSVAFWCNPISGHATLYWYQQILGQGPKLLIQFQNNGVVDDSQLPKDRFSAERLKGVDSTLKIQPAKLEDSAVYLCASSLGGTSGRQTQYFGPGTRLLVL.

The rearrangement joins TRBV29-1 to TRBJ1-1; no firm D call. CDR1 SQVTM and CDR2 ANQGSEA come from the germline V gene. The CDR3 contains 10 residues. V lost 4 bases to trimming and J lost 3 bases, with 3 bases between them. CDR3 nucleotides: TGCAGCGTTGCAGACACTGAAGCTTTCTTT. Translating gives CSVADTEAFF. Drawing the rest from reference TRBV29-1 and TRBJ1-1, the complete variable domain is SAVISQKPSRDICQRGTSLTIQCQVDSQVTMMFWYRQQPGQSLTLIATANQGSEATYESGFVIDKFPISRPNLTFSTLTVSNMSPEDSSIYLCSVADTEAFFGQGTRLTVV.